This T cell receptor beta chain was found in a study of technical replicates of blood from four donors. Germline lookup yields CDR1 LNHDA and CDR2 SQIVND (reference sequence). Trimming removed 10 bases at V and 5 bases at J, with 18 bases between. The CDR3 consists of 13 residues. The table came from immunoSEQ multiplex PCR; TCRdb's copy has only in-frame clones and leaves some out. The table includes 72,000 or so clones, roughly 90% detected once. The source is a human donor in good health. The sequenced sample consisted of T cells isolated from PBMCs. The rearrangement joins TRBV19 to TRBJ2-7; D remains unclear. The CDR3 is CATSDTTWNEQYF. The CDR3 DNA reads as TGTGCCACCTCAGACACCACGTGGAACGAGCAGTACTTC.